These T cell receptor beta chains were read from a single sample in a study of blood T cell repertoires in COVID-19. Repertoires were generated with immunoSEQ multiplex PCR, while TCRdb's copy carries only in-frame clones and drops some. The data hold about 120,000 clones, with around 90% observed a single time. Sequencing input: peripheral blood. The receptors come from a woman aged 55-69 years with COVID-19, enrolled during active disease. The conserved cysteine and the conserved F or W are not part of the CDR3 here. The D gene is left open where the match is weak. The size entry is marked missing in some rows and otherwise reads once, few, many or a size class.

size	V	J	length	D	CDR3
.	TRBV6-4	TRBJ2-1	12	.	ASKGGGAPGEQF
.	TRBV29-1	TRBJ1-2	12	.	SVVGGARDYGYT
.	TRBV19	TRBJ1-4	13	TRBD1	ASSTAGGGGEKLF
few	TRBV3-1/TRBV3-2	TRBJ1-5	10	.	ASSSGDQPQH
.	TRBV5-1	TRBJ1-1	12	.	ASSLAAAAAEAF
.	TRBV20-1	TRBJ2-7	9	.	SASILYEQY
.	TRBV5-6	TRBJ1-2	13	TRBD1	ASSHDRGLGYGYT
.	TRBV18	TRBJ1-4	15	.	ASSPPRADAGGEKLF
.	TRBV5-6	TRBJ2-1	12	.	ASIVGPSSSEQF
.	TRBV2	TRBJ2-3	12	.	ASGAGTRRDTQY
.	TRBV6-4	TRBJ2-5	14	.	ASRGGAVTYQETQY
.	TRBV4-1	TRBJ2-3	16	TRBD1	ASSSLGQGVFYTDTQY
.	TRBV9	TRBJ2-2	15	TRBD1	ASSVTGTVVNTGELF
.	TRBV7-8	TRBJ1-5	12	.	ASSLAGSHQPQH
.	TRBV9	TRBJ2-7	13	.	ASSVSMRAQGEQY
.	TRBV19	TRBJ1-4	12	.	ASSRTGFGEKLF